The rows below give T cell receptor beta chains drawn from one sample of a study of blood T cell repertoires in COVID-19. Sequenced by immunoSEQ multiplex PCR; TCRdb stores in-frame clones only, minus some. The table lists about 290,000 clones, approximately 80% of them singletons. Input material: peripheral blood. The source of these receptors is a woman in her 50s with active or convalescent COVID-19. Each CDR3 is given with its conserved first and last residue. The D gene is left open where the match is weak.

d_gene	v_gene	j_gene	CDR3aa
.	TRBV19	TRBJ2-2	CASSIRGSNTGELFF
TRBD2	TRBV7-9	TRBJ2-7	CASSEGLAGGRRGYEQYF
.	TRBV28	TRBJ1-3	CASSGMVRAIYF
.	TRBV2	TRBJ1-2	CASSEWAGEDYGYTF
.	TRBV5-1	TRBJ2-7	CASSLGLNPGYEQYF
TRBD1	TRBV19	TRBJ2-1	CASSIGTGTYNEQFF
.	TRBV14	TRBJ2-4	CASSLGHHPLQNIQYF
.	TRBV2	TRBJ1-6	CASSEERGVSPLHF
.	TRBV6-2/TRBV6-3	TRBJ1-1	CASSYYPGTSEAFF
TRBD1	TRBV27	TRBJ2-5	CASSLTGGAQYF
.	TRBV5-1	TRBJ1-2	CASSLGGVGINYGYTF
TRBD2	TRBV3-1/TRBV3-2	TRBJ2-5	CASSQLAGRLETQYF
TRBD1	TRBV4-1	TRBJ1-2	CASSQKGGQGARRDYGYTF
.	TRBV24-1	TRBJ1-1	CATSDGDTEAFF
.	TRBV5-5	TRBJ1-1	CASSFAGHTEAFF
TRBD2	TRBV10-1	TRBJ2-3	CASSDRTSGTDTQYF